A single T cell receptor beta chain is shown here with its context. What it binds is unknown. A junction boundary mismatches the germline segment, possibly from a read error. As it was prepared, the TCRbeta library received unique molecular identifiers. From the PCR reads, TCRdb called clonotypes with MiXCR, one entry per CDR3 protein. The sample carries under 850,000 distinct CDR3 sequences, 13% recorded once. This sample stems from a study of T-cell reconstitution after alpha-beta-depleted transplantation in children. Study findings and constraints: High day-60 TCRbeta diversity in some patients came from surviving recipient T cells and thymic progenitors. Approximately two months post-transplant, alpha-beta T cells reportedly originated from several hundred expanded graft clones.

The CDR3 sequence is 14 residues long. Germline CDR1 is DFQATT and CDR2 is SNEGSKA (reference sequence). Sequences were derived from PBMCs, sampled before TCRalphabeta/CD19-depleted stem cell transplant. The chain is built from TRBV20-1 and TRBJ2-1; 7 nucleotides align to TRBD2. This clonotype was obtained from a girl aged 2 to 10 with congenital amegakaryocytic thrombocytopenia, due to receive a stem cell transplant. The CDR3 region has the DNA TGCAGTGCTCCACCTGGGGCGGGAGACAATAAGCAGTTCTTC. This gives the protein CSAPPGAGDNKQFF.